This T cell receptor beta chain stems from a study of early T cells in non-severe SARS-CoV-2 infection. For the study at large: Unpaired chains resulted from sequencing bulk RNA of unsorted whole blood.

Study results and limitations: VDJdb matching, biased toward anti-spike CD8 responses, missed private and CD4 specificities.

In this sample, this clonotype turned up many times. The target antigen is unknown. Unique molecular identifiers were added to individual cDNA molecules. One entry per CDR3 protein, called by TCRdb with MiXCR from the 5' RACE reads. The sample carries under 95,000 distinct CDR3 sequences, approximately 12% recorded once. This CDR3 contains 12 residues. Germline loops: CDR1 SNHLY, CDR2 FYNNEI. Trimming removed 3 bases at V and 6 bases at J, with 8 bases between. The V and J genes are TRBV2 and TRBJ2-5; no clear D. The specimen was whole blood. The receptor's source is an adult who was a healthcare worker with PCR-confirmed SARS-CoV-2 infection or an uninfected control (not recorded which). In DNA form, the CDR3 reads TGTGCCAGCAGTGATAACAGTAAGACCCAGTACTTC. Amino acid sequence: CASSDNSKTQYF.